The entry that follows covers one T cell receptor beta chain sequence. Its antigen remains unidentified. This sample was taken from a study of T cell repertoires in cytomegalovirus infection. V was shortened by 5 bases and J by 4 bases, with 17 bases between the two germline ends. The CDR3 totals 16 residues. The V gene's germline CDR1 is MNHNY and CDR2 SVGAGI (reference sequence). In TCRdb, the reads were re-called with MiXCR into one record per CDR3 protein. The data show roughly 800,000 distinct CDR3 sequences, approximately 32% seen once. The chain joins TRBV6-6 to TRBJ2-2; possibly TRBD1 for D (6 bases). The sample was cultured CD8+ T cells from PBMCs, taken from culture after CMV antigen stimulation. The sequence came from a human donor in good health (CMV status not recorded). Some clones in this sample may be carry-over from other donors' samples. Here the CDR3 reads CASSDPGHLSTGELFF. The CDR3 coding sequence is TGTGCCAGCAGTGACCCGGGACACCTCAGCACCGGGGAGCTGTTTTTT.